By share of the sample, the clone carrying this T cell receptor beta chain is medium-sized (0.01 to 0.1%). Its matching antigen is unknown. V lost 6 bases to trimming and J lost 7 bases; unmatched junction nucleotides: 7. This CDR3 is 13 amino acids long. From germline, CDR1 is MNHEY and CDR2 SMNVEV (reference sequence). The sample belongs to a study of metastatic and nonmetastatic thyroid tumors. In the study overall: Where malignant and benign thyroid patients were concerned, repertoires were compared across blood and tumor or nodule tissue.

No patient had received any treatment before thyroid surgery. Original analysis: The study took CDR3 differences across clinicopathological groups and made a distant-metastasis classifier for papillary thyroid cancer from them. TCRdb reassembled clones from the PCR reads with MiXCR. The V and J calls and clone size come from TCRdb's table, not from the authors' own analysis. The sample carries 20,000 to 25,000 clones, around 20% recorded once. The study, taken as a whole, reports: Relative to benign nodules, malignant thyroid tumors were reportedly characterized by significantly elevated TCR beta diversity in blood and tumor.

The rearrangement joins TRBV27 to TRBJ1-1; the match to TRBD1 covers 8 bases. Sequenced material: adjacent normal tissue. The sequence came from a female donor with papillary thyroid cancer or a benign thyroid nodule (not recorded which). Some clones in this sample may be carry-over from other donors' samples. The CDR3 nucleotides read TGTGCCAGCAGCCCGGGACAGGAGTTTGAAGCTTTCTTT. Its protein product is CASSPGQEFEAFF.